Reported below is one TCR beta chain. The sample carries other DNA sequences with the same CDR3. Libraries were prepared by immunoSEQ multiplex PCR; TCRdb keeps only in-frame clonotypes and omits some of them. The sample has 180,000 or so clones, roughly 95% seen once; the top ten hold roughly 3.9%. This sample stems from a study of control samples from healthy donors and cancer patients. The germline V and J ends were trimmed by 3 bases and 5 bases, with 14 bases remaining between them. There are 14 residues in the CDR3. Germline assignment: CDR1 SNHLY and CDR2 FYNNEI. The sequenced material came from blood. The chain employs TRBV2 and TRBJ2-7; possible D gene TRBD1, 5 bases. The TCR sequence derives from a woman in her sixties or seventies in good health. This chain's CDR3 is CASSESGYPNEQYF. The CDR3 region has the DNA TGTGCCAGCAGTGAGTCAGGGTATCCCAACGAGCAGTACTTC.